Each of the 7 T cell receptor beta chains below was sequenced from the same sample in a study of long-term antiretroviral therapy in people with HIV. Assay version v3.0 of immunoSEQ was used, and it was run at survey level. The protocol was immunoSEQ multiplex PCR, while the TCRdb copy is restricted to in-frame clones and leaves out a portion. The repertoire holds 13,000 to 15,000 clones, with more than 80% as singletons. Sequences were derived from unsorted PBMCs, sampled 3.2 years before starting antiretroviral therapy. These receptors were collected from a man aged 35 to 55 with HIV.

In DNA form, the CDR3 reads TGCGCCAGCAGCCCTCTTACCGGGGAGCTGTTTTTT. Translated, it gives CASSPLTGELFF. The genes are TRBV4-1 and TRBJ2-2; D not resolved. This CDR3 is 12 amino acids long. Germline CDR1 reads MGHRA; CDR2 reads YSYEKL. The V end lost 4 bases, the J end lost 5 bases, and 5 bases lay between the germline ends.

The chain employs TRBV6-5 and TRBJ1-1; TRBD1 aligns across 7 bases. V was pared by 4 bases and J by 8 bases, with 16 bases of the junction left unmatched. Germline lookup yields CDR1 MNHEY and CDR2 SVGAGI. The CDR3 length is 16 residues. CDR3 sequence reads: CASSSPYRGLSAEAFF. CDR3 sequence (DNA): TGTGCCAGCAGTTCCCCCTACAGGGGACTGAGTGCCGAAGCTTTCTTT.

CDR3 protein: CASRPGHYNEQFF. The CDR3 region has the DNA TGTGCCAGCAGACCTGGACATTACAATGAGCAGTTCTTC. The chain is built from TRBV27 and TRBJ2-1; D might be TRBD1 (5 bases). Looked up from germline, CDR1 is MNHEY and CDR2 is SMNVEV (reference sequence). The CDR3 runs 13 residues. Trimming left V 6 bases short and J 4 bases short, with 10 bases between.

The rearrangement uses TRBV27 and TRBJ1-2, with TRBD1 as a possible D gene (6 bases). Per germline, CDR1 MNHEY and CDR2 SMNVEV (reference sequence). CDR3 size: 13 residues. Trimming removed 1 base at V and 7 bases at J, with 10 bases between. DNA of the CDR3: TGTGCCAGCAGTTTATACAGGGAGGGTGGCTACACCTTC. Translating gives CASSLYREGGYTF.

The gene calls are TRBV5-1 and TRBJ1-1; the D gene is possibly TRBD1 (6 bases). Germline CDR1 SGHRS, CDR2 YFSETQ. V lost 4 bases and J lost 1, with 14 bases in between. This CDR3 region has 15 residues. This CDR3 reads CASSPTGTPNTEAFF. Here the CDR3 DNA reads TGCGCCAGCAGCCCTACCGGGACACCGAACACTGAAGCTTTCTTT.

The sample holds a few counts of this clone. V and J are TRBV2 and TRBJ1-3, with D unclear. The germline V and J ends were trimmed by 0 bases and 1 base, with 4 bases remaining between them. There are 14 residues in the CDR3. The germline V gene encodes CDR1 SNHLY and CDR2 FYNNEI. CDR3 coding DNA: TGTGCCAGCAGTGAAGCTGCTTCTGGAAACACCATATATTTT. Its protein product is CASSEAASGNTIYF. The variable domain in full, with the rest retrieved from reference TRBV2 and TRBJ1-3, is EPEVTQTPSHQVTQMGQEVILRCVPISNHLYFYWYRQILGQKVEFLVSFYNNEISEKSEIFDDQFSVERPDGSNFTLKIRSTKLEDSAMYFCASSEAASGNTIYFGEGSWLTVV.

CDR3 sequence (DNA): TGTGCCAGTAGTGGGGTCAGCCAATTTTCTGGAAACACCATATATTTT. Residues: CASSGVSQFSGNTIYF. The chain combines TRBV19 with TRBJ1-3; no clear D. The CDR3 totals 16 residues. From germline, CDR1 is LNHDA and CDR2 SQIVND (reference sequence). V was trimmed by 5 bases and J by 1 base, leaving 15 bases between them.